Shown below are 30 T cell receptor beta chains from a single sample sequenced in a study of shared clonotypes between healthy human individuals. The repertoire was sequenced with immunoSEQ multiplex PCR; TCRdb's copy has only in-frame clones and lacks some. This table holds around 530,000 clones, around 78% found once. Source material: PBMCs. Every receptor here comes from a woman between 40 and 55 years old in good health. Some clones in this sample may be carry-over from other donors' samples.

The chain couples TRBV27 to TRBJ1-2; D perhaps matches TRBD1 (5 bases). Germline loops: CDR1 MNHEY, CDR2 SMNVEV (reference sequence). This CDR3 spans 14 amino acids. V was cut by 4 bases and J by 6 bases, with 15 bases left in between. CDR3 DNA: TGTGCCAGCAGTTCCACCTGGGACCGAAATGGCTACACCTTC. It yields the protein CASSSTWDRNGYTF.

As for this clone: This may stem from a read error, because a much larger clone lies one nucleotide away. The chain employs TRBV28 and TRBJ2-5, with D unresolved. This CDR3 has 14 residues. The germline V gene encodes CDR1 MDHEN and CDR2 SYDVKM. Trimming took off 6 bases at V and 11 bases at J, with 22 bases between the two ends. In nucleotides, the CDR3 is TGTGCCAGCAGCTTCCGGTTGGAAGAGTCGAAGCAGTACTTC. Translation gives CASSFRLEESKQYF.

The rearrangement joins TRBV7-8 to TRBJ1-2; D uncertain. Trimming left V 5 bases short and J 8 bases short, with 18 bases between. The CDR3 sequence is 14 residues long. From germline, CDR1 is SGHVS and CDR2 FQNEAQ. The CDR3 is CASSSEPRAGGYTF. The CDR3 DNA follows: TGTGCCAGCAGCAGCGAACCTAGGGCGGGGGGCTACACCTTC. Filled out from reference TRBV7-8 and TRBJ1-2, the complete variable domain reads GAGVSQSPRYKVAKRGQDVALRCDPISGHVSLFWYQQALGQGPEFLTYFQNEAQLDKSGLPSDRFFAERPEGSVSTLKIQRTQQEDSAVYLCASSSEPRAGGYTFGSGTRLTVV.

This chain connects TRBV4-1 to TRBJ2-3, with 14 bases lining up with TRBD2. J gave up 5 bases and V 6 bases, and 16 bases lay outside the gene matches. The CDR3 is 19 residues long. Germline V gene sequence: CDR1 MGHRA, CDR2 YSYEKL. CDR3 sequence reads: CASSLTSGRGLMSGDTQYF. CDR3 DNA sequence: TGCGCCAGCAGTCTGACTAGCGGGAGGGGGCTTATGTCGGGAGATACGCAGTATTTT.

CDR3 region: CASSRGSFYGYTF. The CDR3 bases are TGTGCCAGCAGTCGGGGCTCGTTCTATGGCTACACCTTC. The J gene is TRBJ1-2, the V gene TRBV28, with D perhaps TRBD1 (5 bases). Germline assignment: CDR1 MDHEN and CDR2 SYDVKM. V was shortened by 5 bases and J by 4 bases, with 11 bases between the two germline ends. This CDR3 is built from 13 residues.

The gene calls are TRBV7-8 and TRBJ1-5, with D unclear. The V gene lost 1 base and the J gene lost 10 bases, with 11 bases spanning the gap. Germline V CDR1 and CDR2: SGHVS, FQNEAQ. The CDR3 length is 13 residues. The CDR3 is CASSLEEGSPQHF. The CDR3 DNA reads as TGTGCCAGCAGCTTAGAGGAAGGCAGCCCCCAGCATTTT.

The genes are TRBV9 and TRBJ2-3, with D uncertain. The V end was cut by 4 bases, the J end by 3 bases, with 6 bases between. The CDR3 spans 12 residues. Germline CDR1 SGDLS, CDR2 YYNGEE. The CDR3 here is CASSSNTDTQYF. The DNA for the CDR3 is TGTGCCAGCAGCTCAAATACAGATACGCAGTATTTT.

This chain uses TRBV29-1 with TRBJ2-7; no reliable D call. The germline V gene encodes CDR1 SQVTM and CDR2 ANQGSEA. The CDR3 is made up of 13 amino acids. Trimming took 5 bases from V and 2 from J, leaving 13 bases between them. The CDR3 here is CSVSPDAAYEQYF. The CDR3, as DNA: TGCAGCGTTTCACCGGACGCCGCCTACGAGCAGTACTTC.

The genes are TRBV18 and TRBJ2-2; perhaps TRBD1 as D (6 bases). Trimming shortened V by 5 bases and J by 0 bases, and 10 bases separated the two germline ends. Germline V lookup: CDR1 KGHSH, CDR2 LQKENI. This CDR3 comprises 15 residues. The chain's CDR3 is CASSRTASNTGELFF. The CDR3, as DNA: TGTGCCAGCTCAAGGACAGCCTCGAACACCGGGGAGCTGTTTTTT.

The chain is built from TRBV19 and TRBJ1-5; 10 nucleotides match TRBD1. Germline V gives CDR1 LNHDA, CDR2 SQIVND (reference sequence). The length of the CDR3 is 17 residues. The trim removed 5 bases at V and 1 base at J, leaving 8 bases unmatched. CDR3 residues: CASSVSGTGESNQPQHF. CDR3 nucleotide sequence: TGTGCCAGTAGTGTCTCCGGGACAGGGGAGAGCAATCAGCCCCAGCATTTT.

This clone was picked up one time. The V gene is TRBV10-3, the J gene TRBJ2-7; D may be TRBD1 (6 bases). CDR1 and CDR2 (germline): ENHRY, SYGVKD. V lost 11 bases and J lost 4, with 15 bases in between. This CDR3 has 12 residues. CDR3 protein: CACLTDRYEQYF. CDR3 DNA sequence: TGTGCCTGCCTAACAGACAGGTACGAGCAGTACTTC.

The V and J genes are TRBV6-6 and TRBJ2-5, with a weak D call TRBD1 (5 bases). The CDR3 contains 15 residues. V lost 2 bases and J 3 bases, leaving 13 bases between the germline ends. CDR1 is MNHNY and CDR2 is SVGAGI in the germline V gene (reference sequence). The CDR3 DNA reads as TGTGCCAGCAGTTACAATTACCCCAGGGAAGAGACCCAGTACTTC. Protein: CASSYNYPREETQYF.

This clone turned up a few times. V gene TRBV30 combines with J gene TRBJ1-1; D remains ambiguous. The CDR3 length is 12 residues. Germline lookup yields CDR1 GTSNPN and CDR2 SVGIG (reference sequence). V dropped 1 base and J dropped 11 bases, with 14 bases sitting between them. CDR3 sequence reads: CAWSESHRRAFF. The DNA of the CDR3 is TGTGCCTGGAGTGAATCCCATCGCAGGGCTTTCTTT.

The V and J genes are TRBV7-2 and TRBJ1-2, with a possible D match to TRBD1 (5 bases). Trimming stripped 5 bases from V and 4 bases from J, with 17 bases between. The germline V gene has CDR1 SGHTA and CDR2 FQGNSA. This CDR3 is 15 amino acids long. CDR3 sequence (DNA): TGTGCCAGCAGCCTTGCCGGGACTCCCCCCTATGGCTACACCTTC. This encodes CASSLAGTPPYGYTF.

This clone was counted ten times or more. The rearrangement joins TRBV5-1 to TRBJ2-1; D might be TRBD2 (6 bases). The CDR3 runs 13 residues. V lost 0 bases, J lost 13 bases, and 14 bases lay in between. Germline CDR1 reads SGHRS; CDR2 reads YFSETQ. CDR3 coding DNA: TGCGCCAGCAGCTTGGCGTTGGGGGACTCCCAGTTCTTC. This gives the protein CASSLALGDSQFF.

The chain is built from TRBV5-1 and TRBJ1-4; D remains ambiguous. This CDR3 is built from 15 residues. V was shortened by 4 bases and J by 0 bases, with 10 bases between the two germline ends. Germline V lookup: CDR1 SGHRS, CDR2 YFSETQ. The CDR3 DNA sequence: TGCGCCAGCAGCCCGAGGAGGGCAACTAATGAAAAACTGTTTTTT. It codes for CASSPRRATNEKLFF.

This clone was detected ten times or more. The rearrangement joins TRBV2 to TRBJ1-4; D might be TRBD1 (6 bases). CDR1 SNHLY and CDR2 FYNNEI come from the germline V gene. V was pared by 3 bases and J by 6 bases, with 11 bases between. The CDR3 spans 14 residues. CDR3 amino acids: CASSDRGLDEKLFF. In DNA form, the CDR3 reads TGTGCCAGCAGTGATCGGGGGCTGGATGAAAAACTGTTTTTT.

The chain couples TRBV2 to TRBJ2-6; D is uncertain. V dropped 5 bases and J dropped 0 bases, with 8 bases sitting between them. Germline loops: CDR1 SNHLY, CDR2 FYNNEI. CDR3 size: 15 residues. Here the CDR3 reads CASSRLASGANVLTF. In DNA, the CDR3 is TGTGCCAGCAGTAGGCTTGCCTCTGGGGCCAACGTCCTGACTTTC.

The V and J genes are TRBV11-2 and TRBJ2-7; D not resolved. CDR1 SGHAT and CDR2 FQNNGV come from the germline V gene. The CDR3 is 12 residues long. V lost 4 bases and J lost 3, with 7 bases in between. The CDR3 loop reads CASSSSDYEQYF. Written as DNA, the CDR3 is TGTGCCAGCAGCTCCTCGGACTACGAGCAGTACTTC.

Sample share makes this clone medium-sized (0.01 to 0.1%). The chain is built from TRBV6-4 and TRBJ2-2, with 7 bases matching TRBD1. Germline values: CDR1 MRHNA, CDR2 SNTAGT. With V trimmed by 4 bases and J by 3 bases, 2 bases remained unmatched. The CDR3 extends over 14 amino acids. The CDR3 spells CASSAGTDTGELFF. CDR3 bases: TGTGCCAGCAGTGCCGGGACAGACACCGGGGAGCTGTTTTTT.

This chain connects TRBV7-6 to TRBJ2-1, with D unresolved. The germline gives CDR1 SGHVS, CDR2 FNYEAQ. The V end lost 3 bases, the J end lost 6 bases, and 9 bases lay between the germline ends. The CDR3 loop spans 13 amino acids. CDR3 in amino acids: CASSFRASNEQFF. The CDR3, as DNA: TGTGCCAGCAGCTTTCGTGCGAGCAATGAGCAGTTCTTC. Drawing the rest from reference TRBV7-6 and TRBJ2-1, the complete variable domain is GAGVSQSPRYKVTKRGQDVALRCDPISGHVSLYWYRQALGQGPEFLTYFNYEAQQDKSGLPNDRFSAERPEGSISTLTIQRTEQRDSAMYRCASSFRASNEQFFGPGTRLTVL.

The V and J genes are TRBV7-3 and TRBJ2-7; D possibly corresponds to TRBD2 (6 bases). The V and J ends lost 4 bases and 6 bases respectively, with 13 bases between them. This CDR3 has 13 amino acids. The V gene's germline CDR1 is SGHTA and CDR2 FQGTGA. The CDR3 sequence is CASSSGTVSEQYF. The CDR3 DNA reads TGTGCCAGCAGCTCCGGGACTGTCTCCGAGCAGTACTTC.

This clone was recorded at least ten times. Other DNA sequences within the sample encode an identical CDR3. The V call is TRBV5-1, the J call TRBJ2-5, with D unclear. The closer fit of TRBJ2-7 to the DNA end suggests the J call may be wrong. The germline CDR1 and CDR2 sequences are SGHRS and YFSETQ. There are 13 residues in the CDR3. As DNA, the CDR3 is TGCGCCAGCAGCTTGGGATTACCTTACGAGCAGTACTTC. Encoded protein: CASSLGLPYEQYF.

This sequence joins TRBV5-1 and TRBJ2-2; D ambiguous. The CDR3 loop spans 14 amino acids. The germline CDR1 and CDR2 sequences are SGHRS and YFSETQ. V was cut by 5 bases and J by 2 bases, with 10 bases left in between. The CDR3 region has the DNA TGCGCCAGCAGAGGTAACGGCAACACCGGGGAGCTGTTTTTT. Protein sequence: CASRGNGNTGELFF.

The chain links TRBV4-2 to TRBJ2-1; D perhaps matches TRBD1 (6 bases). Germline V gene data show CDR1 as LGHNA and CDR2 as YNFKEQ. CDR3 length: 15 residues. V lost 2 bases and J 3 bases, leaving 11 bases between the germline ends. CDR3 in DNA: TGTGCCAGCAGCCAACTAGGGGGTCTCTACAATGAGCAGTTCTTC. Protein sequence: CASSQLGGLYNEQFF.

The chain couples TRBV7-3 to TRBJ1-1, with a possible D match to TRBD1 (5 bases). CDR1 is SGHTA, CDR2 FQGTGA, per germline. V shed 5 bases and J shed 4 bases, with 11 bases lying between them. The CDR3 extends over 13 amino acids. The CDR3 DNA reads TGTGCCAGCAGCCCCACGGGGACCACTGAAGCTTTCTTT. Translated, it gives CASSPTGTTEAFF.

This clone was counted a single time. This chain joins TRBV5-6 and TRBJ2-2; 12 bases are a match to TRBD1. The CDR3 length is 17 residues. CDR1 is SGHDT, CDR2 YYEEEE, per germline. Losses at the gene ends were 1 base for V and 3 bases for J; bases not matched to a gene: 4. The CDR3 here is CASSLYGTGGYTGELFF. The CDR3 region has the DNA TGTGCCAGCAGCTTGTATGGGACAGGGGGCTACACCGGGGAGCTGTTTTTT. Complete variable domain (other parts from reference TRBV5-6 and TRBJ2-2): DAGVTQSPTHLIKTRGQQVTLRCSPKSGHDTVSWYQQALGQGPQFIFQYYEEEERQRGNFPDRFSGHQFPNYSSELNVNALLLGDSALYLCASSLYGTGGYTGELFFGEGSRLTVL.

This clone was recorded only once. The rearrangement uses TRBV18 and TRBJ2-2; 9 bases agree with TRBD1. The germline CDR1 and CDR2 sequences are KGHSH and LQKENI. The CDR3 contains 18 residues. V shed 5 bases and J 0 bases; nucleotides not matched to a gene: 10. CDR3 bases: TGTGCCAGCTCAGAGACAGGGGGTGGAGCGGCGAACACCGGGGAGCTGTTTTTT. Its protein is CASSETGGGAANTGELFF.

V and J are TRBV9 and TRBJ2-7, with 10 bases that match TRBD2. The V segment lost 2 bases and the J segment 4 bases; nucleotides outside the gene matches: 6. CDR1 is SGDLS, CDR2 YYNGEE, per germline. This CDR3 region has 15 residues. CDR3 amino acids: CASSVSSGSGYEQYF. CDR3 DNA sequence: TGTGCCAGCAGCGTGTCTAGCGGGAGTGGGTACGAGCAGTACTTC.

This clone appeared a few times. The gene calls are TRBV18 and TRBJ1-1, with TRBD1 matching over 7 bases. V gave up 6 bases and J gave up 1 base; unmatched junction bases: 8. Per germline, CDR1 KGHSH and CDR2 LQKENI. The CDR3 spans 15 residues. For the CDR3, the DNA is TGTGCCAGCTCTCGAAGACAGGGTGCGAACACTGAAGCTTTCTTT. Residues: CASSRRQGANTEAFF. Complete variable domain (other parts from reference TRBV18 and TRBJ1-1): NAGVMQNPRHLVRRRGQEARLRCSPMKGHSHVYWYRQLPEEGLKFMVYLQKENIIDESGMPKERFSAEFPKEGPSILRIQQVVRGDSAAYFCASSRRQGANTEAFFGQGTRLTVV.